Below are 31 T cell receptor beta chains sequenced from a single sample in a study of blood T cell repertoires in COVID-19. Repertoires were generated with immunoSEQ multiplex PCR, while TCRdb's copy carries only in-frame clones and drops some. The sample lists roughly 97,000 clones, 70% to 90% occurring once. The specimen was peripheral blood. These receptors came from a human donor in a cohort sampled during active COVID-19.

The chain uses TRBV6-5 and TRBJ1-6; D may be TRBD1 (6 bases). Germline V gene lookup returns CDR1 MNHEY and CDR2 SVGAGI. Trimming took off 6 bases at V and 11 bases at J, with 11 bases between the two ends. This CDR3 has 12 amino acids. The CDR3 DNA is TGTGCCAGCAGCCTCCAGGGGACACCCCTCCACTTT. Translated, it gives CASSLQGTPLHF.

The chain is built from TRBV28 and TRBJ2-1; maybe TRBD1 (7 bases). This CDR3 is 16 amino acids long. The germline CDR1 and CDR2 sequences are MDHEN and SYDVKM. Trimming removed 4 bases from V and 3 bases from J, with 16 bases in between. CDR3 DNA: TGTGCCAGCAGTTCCCCAGGGGGACTTTACTACAATGAGCAGTTCTTC. Translating gives CASSSPGGLYYNEQFF.

The chain recombines TRBV7-8 with TRBJ1-2; 9 bases agree with TRBD1. V lost 2 bases, J lost 6 bases, and 10 bases stayed unmatched. The germline gives CDR1 SGHVS, CDR2 FQNEAQ. The CDR3 extends over 16 amino acids. CDR3 nucleotides: TGTGCCAGCAGCTTAACCCGAACAGGGGGCGGTGATGGCTACACCTTC. It encodes CASSLTRTGGGDGYTF.

The V gene is TRBV24-1, the J gene TRBJ2-7; a weak D match, TRBD2 (6 bases). CDR1 is KGHDR and CDR2 is SFDVKD in the germline V gene. Trimming removed 4 bases at V and 3 bases at J, with 9 bases between. The CDR3 is 13 amino acids. The CDR3 DNA reads TGTGCCACCAGTGAGGCGGGGCGCTACGAGCAGTACTTC. This translates into CATSEAGRYEQYF.

The V gene is TRBV7-2, the J gene TRBJ1-1; the D gene is possibly TRBD1 (5 bases). V gave up 2 bases and J gave up 5 bases, with 15 bases separating them. The CDR3 has 15 amino acids. From germline, CDR1 is SGHTA and CDR2 FQGNSA. The CDR3 loop is CASSLIRGLGTEAFF. The CDR3 DNA sequence: TGTGCCAGCAGCTTAATACGGGGGTTGGGGACTGAAGCTTTCTTT. Together with reference TRBV7-2 and TRBJ1-1, the CDR3 gives the full variable domain: GAGVSQSPSNKVTEKGKDVELRCDPISGHTALYWYRQSLGQGLEFLIYFQGNSAPDKSGLPSDRFSAERTGGSVSTLTIQRTQQEDSAVYLCASSLIRGLGTEAFFGQGTRLTVV.

The chain recombines TRBV5-4 with TRBJ2-3; D perhaps matches TRBD2 (5 bases). This CDR3 has 11 residues. Germline loops: CDR1 SGHNT, CDR2 YYREEE (reference sequence). V lost 4 bases to trimming and J lost 5 bases, with 5 bases between them. CDR3 nucleotide sequence: TGTGCCAGCAGCCGGGGAGATACGCAGTATTTT. This translates into CASSRGDTQYF.

The rearrangement joins TRBV11-2 to TRBJ1-2; TRBD1 aligns across 9 bases. Germline lookup yields CDR1 SGHAT and CDR2 FQNNGV. The V gene end was trimmed by 4 bases and the J gene end by 2 bases; junction bases not matched to a gene: 11. The CDR3 has 17 residues. The CDR3 nucleotides read TGTGCCAGCAGCTCGATCCGGGTGACAGGGGGAAACTATGGCTACACCTTC. Encoded protein: CASSSIRVTGGNYGYTF. Drawing the rest from reference TRBV11-2 and TRBJ1-2, the complete variable domain is EAGVAQSPRYKIIEKRQSVAFWCNPISGHATLYWYQQILGQGPKLLIQFQNNGVVDDSQLPKDRFSAERLKGVDSTLKIQPAKLEDSAVYLCASSSIRVTGGNYGYTFGSGTRLTVV.

Turning to this clone: This sample also contains other DNA sequences that code for the same CDR3. The chain has TRBV20-1 and TRBJ2-1; the match to TRBD2 covers 8 bases. CDR1 is DFQATT and CDR2 is SNEGSKA in the germline V gene (reference sequence). The CDR3 has 11 residues. Trimming cost V 8 bases and J 10 bases; bases outside gene matches: 7. In nucleotides, the CDR3 is TGCAGTCCAACTAGCGGACACGAGCAGTTCTTC. Its protein is CSPTSGHEQFF.

The CDR3 sequence is CASSPSPLNTEAFF. The CDR3 DNA sequence: TGTGCCAGCAGCCCCTCCCCCCTGAACACTGAAGCTTTCTTT. The chain recombines TRBV7-3 with TRBJ1-1; no reliable D call. The V gene's germline CDR1 is SGHTA and CDR2 FQGTGA. The CDR3 loop spans 14 amino acids. Trimming shortened V by 5 bases and J by 0 bases, and 10 bases separated the two germline ends.

V usage is TRBV19 and J usage is TRBJ2-3, with D perhaps matching TRBD2 (6 bases). The CDR3 runs 14 residues. Deletions cut 4 bases from V and 4 bases from J, with 12 bases between. Germline V gives CDR1 LNHDA, CDR2 SQIVND (reference sequence). The CDR3 loop is CASSKGGKADTQYF. CDR3 nucleotides: TGTGCCAGTAGTAAAGGAGGGAAGGCAGATACGCAGTATTTT.

The genes are TRBV28 and TRBJ1-5; D unresolved. Trimming removed 2 bases from V and 2 bases from J, with 7 bases in between. Germline V gene sequence: CDR1 MDHEN, CDR2 SYDVKM. The CDR3 has 14 residues. CDR3 DNA sequence: TGTGCCAGCAGTTTAGCCGCGGGCAATCAGCCCCAGCATTTT. Residues: CASSLAAGNQPQHF. Based on the CDR3 plus reference TRBV28 and TRBJ1-5, the full variable domain is DVKVTQSSRYLVKRTGEKVFLECVQDMDHENMFWYRQDPGLGLRLIYFSYDVKMKEKGDIPEGYSVSREKKERFSLILESASTNQTSMYLCASSLAAGNQPQHFGDGTRLSIL.

The rearrangement uses TRBV7-9 and TRBJ1-5; 9 bases match TRBD1. The CDR3 totals 15 residues. Trimming removed 5 bases from V and 4 bases from J; junction bases left unmatched: 6. Germline V gene lookup returns CDR1 SEHNR and CDR2 FQNEAQ (reference sequence). Here the CDR3 reads CASSPTGGANQPQHF. CDR3 in DNA: TGTGCCAGCAGCCCAACAGGGGGCGCGAATCAGCCCCAGCATTTT. The full variable domain, its missing parts supplied by reference TRBV7-9 and TRBJ1-5, is DTGVSQNPRHKITKRGQNVTFRCDPISEHNRLYWYRQTLGQGPEFLTYFQNEAQLEKSRLLSDRFSAERPKGSFSTLEIQRTEQGDSAMYLCASSPTGGANQPQHFGDGTRLSIL.

The CDR3 is CASSRTGQGPLEQYF. The CDR3 bases are TGTGCCAGCAGCCGGACGGGACAGGGGCCCCTCGAGCAGTACTTC. The chain couples TRBV3-1 (or the pseudogene TRBV3-2) to TRBJ2-7; the match to TRBD1 covers 10 bases. Germline-derived CDR1 and CDR2 are LGHDT and YNNKEL (reference sequence). The CDR3 totals 15 residues. J was trimmed by 6 bases and V by 4 bases; bases with no gene match: 9.

The J gene is TRBJ1-1, the V gene TRBV18; D uncertain. Germline assignment: CDR1 KGHSH and CDR2 LQKENI. The CDR3 runs to 14 residues. V dropped 3 bases and J dropped 2 bases, with 10 bases sitting between them. The CDR3 here is CASSPSLENTEAFF. As DNA, the CDR3 is TGTGCCAGCTCACCTAGCTTGGAAAACACTGAAGCTTTCTTT.

The rearrangement uses TRBV18 and TRBJ2-5, with no clear D. The CDR3 runs 11 residues. With 4 bases removed from V and 5 bases from J, the gap between germline ends came to 5 bases. Germline CDR1 reads KGHSH; CDR2 reads LQKENI. Here the CDR3 DNA reads TGTGCCAGCTCACTAGAGGAGACCCAGTACTTC. Its protein product is CASSLEETQYF. Drawing the rest from reference TRBV18 and TRBJ2-5, the complete variable domain is NAGVMQNPRHLVRRRGQEARLRCSPMKGHSHVYWYRQLPEEGLKFMVYLQKENIIDESGMPKERFSAEFPKEGPSILRIQQVVRGDSAAYFCASSLEETQYFGPGTRLLVL.

The rearrangement joins TRBV6-1 to TRBJ2-3; D remains unclear. The germline V gene encodes CDR1 MNHNS and CDR2 SASEGT. V lost 2 bases and J 0 bases, leaving 12 bases between the germline ends. This CDR3 is 16 amino acids long. In DNA, the CDR3 is TGTGCCAGCAGTGAATTTGCGGTATATAGCACAGATACGCAGTATTTT. Translated, it gives CASSEFAVYSTDTQYF.

The rearrangement links TRBV2 to TRBJ1-3; D might be TRBD1 (6 bases). The V gene lost 8 bases and the J gene lost 2 bases, with 16 bases spanning the gap. Germline V gene data show CDR1 as SNHLY and CDR2 as FYNNEI. This CDR3 comprises 15 residues. This CDR3 is CASQLGGAAGNTIYF. CDR3 DNA: TGTGCCAGCCAGCTCGGGGGGGCGGCTGGAAACACCATATATTTT. Combining the CDR3 with reference TRBV2 and TRBJ1-3 gives the whole variable domain EPEVTQTPSHQVTQMGQEVILRCVPISNHLYFYWYRQILGQKVEFLVSFYNNEISEKSEIFDDQFSVERPDGSNFTLKIRSTKLEDSAMYFCASQLGGAAGNTIYFGEGSWLTVV.

This rearrangement joins TRBV5-4 to TRBJ2-1; TRBD2 agrees at 10 bases. With V trimmed by 0 bases and J by 9 bases, 6 bases remained unmatched. The CDR3 spans 15 residues. Per germline, CDR1 SGHNT and CDR2 YYREEE (reference sequence). The CDR3 bases are TGTGCCAGCAGCTTGGCGCTAGCGGGAGTGGTTGAGCAGTTCTTC. Residues: CASSLALAGVVEQFF.

This clone was seen only once. The genes are TRBV7-9 and TRBJ2-5; the match to TRBD1 covers 8 bases. Germline V gene data show CDR1 as SEHNR and CDR2 as FQNEAQ (reference sequence). After removal of 5 bases from V and 3 bases from J, the junction contained 8 bases not matched to a gene. CDR3 length: 15 residues. The CDR3 DNA is TGTGCCAGCAGCCTTAGGACAGGGTGGGAAGAGACCCAGTACTTC. Its translation is CASSLRTGWEETQYF.

The genes are TRBV19 and TRBJ1-1; weak D call: TRBD1 (5 bases). V gave up 6 bases and J gave up 3 bases, with 20 bases separating them. The germline V gene has CDR1 LNHDA and CDR2 SQIVND (reference sequence). The CDR3 length is 16 residues. The CDR3 DNA reads TGTGCCAGTAGAAAGGGGAATGGGGTTTTGCACACTGAAGCTTTCTTT. This sequence encodes CASRKGNGVLHTEAFF.

The chain has TRBV27 and TRBJ2-7, with D hard to call. The length of the CDR3 is 16 residues. With 2 bases removed from V and 5 bases from J, the gap between germline ends came to 19 bases. In germline, CDR1 is MNHEY, CDR2 SMNVEV (reference sequence). CDR3 nucleotides: TGTGCCAGCAGTTTAGCCCTTATCACTTTACCCCACGAGCAGTACTTC. This translates into CASSLALITLPHEQYF.

This clone was seen more than once but under ten times. The genes are TRBV28 and TRBJ1-6, with unresolved D. With 6 bases removed from V and 10 bases from J, the gap between germline ends came to 16 bases. The CDR3 loop spans 14 amino acids. CDR1 and CDR2 from the germline V gene are MDHEN and SYDVKM. This CDR3 reads CASSPAGSRSPLHF. The CDR3 nucleotides are TGTGCCAGCAGCCCGGCGGGGTCTAGGTCACCCCTCCACTTT. Based on the CDR3 plus reference TRBV28 and TRBJ1-6, the full variable domain is DVKVTQSSRYLVKRTGEKVFLECVQDMDHENMFWYRQDPGLGLRLIYFSYDVKMKEKGDIPEGYSVSREKKERFSLILESASTNQTSMYLCASSPAGSRSPLHFGNGTRLTVT.

V is TRBV30 and J is TRBJ2-7, with 7 nucleotides matching TRBD1. The CDR3 has 13 residues. Germline loops: CDR1 GTSNPN, CDR2 SVGIG (reference sequence). V lost 0 bases to trimming and J lost 4 bases; unmatched junction nucleotides: 3. Here the CDR3 reads CAWSVGGGYEQYF. The CDR3 DNA reads as TGTGCCTGGAGTGTAGGGGGCGGGTACGAGCAGTACTTC.

The V gene is TRBV5-4, the J gene TRBJ1-3; 10 bases agree with TRBD1. Germline V gene sequence: CDR1 SGHNT, CDR2 YYREEE (reference sequence). The CDR3 consists of 14 residues. Trimming took 3 bases from V and 6 from J; bases not matched to a gene: 3. This CDR3 is CASSWGQGKNTIYF. CDR3 nucleotide sequence: TGTGCCAGCAGCTGGGGACAGGGGAAAAACACCATATATTTT.

This chain uses TRBV9 with TRBJ2-2; 8 nucleotides line up with TRBD2. The CDR3 covers 18 residues. The germline V gene has CDR1 SGDLS and CDR2 YYNGEE. Trimming removed 4 bases from V and 6 bases from J; junction bases left unmatched: 17. In nucleotides, the CDR3 is TGTGCCAGCAGCCGCTCAGCAGGGAGTAGCGGGATCGCCGGGGAGCTGTTTTTT. Residues: CASSRSAGSSGIAGELFF.

The chain links TRBV5-6 to TRBJ2-3; D is undetermined. Germline V CDR1 and CDR2: SGHDT, YYEEEE. The CDR3 is 14 amino acids. Between the trimmed V and J ends, which lost 3 bases and 2 bases, there was a span of 10 bases. This chain's CDR3 is CASSYLTATDTQYF. The CDR3 DNA is TGTGCCAGCAGCTATTTAACAGCCACAGATACGCAGTATTTT.

The chain recombines TRBV4-3 with TRBJ2-2, with 8 nucleotides matching TRBD2. The J segment lost 7 bases and the V segment lost 0 bases, leaving 13 bases of the junction unmatched. CDR1 is LGHNA and CDR2 is YSLEER in the germline V gene. This CDR3 has 18 residues. CDR3 sequence reads: CASSQEPLAGSLVGELFF. The DNA of the CDR3 is TGCGCCAGCAGCCAAGAACCCCTAGCGGGCTCTCTTGTCGGGGAGCTGTTTTTT.

This clone was counted between two and nine times. The chain combines TRBV29-1 with TRBJ2-3; the D gene is possibly TRBD2 (6 bases). V gave up 5 bases and J gave up 0 bases, with 9 bases separating them. CDR1 is SQVTM and CDR2 is ANQGSEA in the germline V gene. This CDR3 has 13 residues. The CDR3 loop reads CSVPAGSTDTQYF. The CDR3 DNA follows: TGCAGCGTTCCAGCGGGTAGCACAGATACGCAGTATTTT.

The chain employs TRBV10-3 and TRBJ1-2; TRBD1 agrees at 10 bases. Germline V gene sequence: CDR1 ENHRY, CDR2 SYGVKD. V shed 6 bases and J 6 bases; nucleotides not matched to a gene: 7. CDR3 length: 14 residues. CDR3 residues: CAISGTGAIHGYTF. As DNA, the CDR3 is TGTGCCATCAGCGGGACAGGGGCTATACATGGCTACACCTTC.

The rearrangement links TRBV6-5 to TRBJ1-1, with TRBD1 as a possible D gene (6 bases). The CDR3 length is 13 residues. From germline, CDR1 is MNHEY and CDR2 SVGAGI. V lost 5 bases and J 4 bases, leaving 11 bases between the germline ends. Here the CDR3 reads CASSQGTATEAFF. DNA of the CDR3: TGTGCCAGCAGTCAGGGGACCGCCACTGAAGCTTTCTTT.

V is TRBV11-2 and J is TRBJ2-1; TRBD1 might be the D (6 bases). The CDR3 runs 13 residues. Germline CDR1 reads SGHAT; CDR2 reads FQNNGV. Trimming pared 5 bases from V and 5 bases from J, leaving 10 bases between. The CDR3 sequence is CASSVQGNNEQFF. In DNA, the CDR3 is TGTGCCAGCAGCGTACAGGGAAACAATGAGCAGTTCTTC.